A selection of T cell receptor beta chains follows, all from one sample in a study of T cell responses to AZD1222 COVID-19 vaccine. Here immunoSEQ multiplex PCR was the method, and the copy in TCRdb shows in-frame clones only, minus some. This table has fewer than 85,000 clones, roughly nine tenths appearing once. This specimen consisted of peripheral blood, obtained 28 days after the second AZD1222 dose. The receptors were gathered from an adult who received the AZD1222 COVID-19 vaccine. The CDR3 runs from the conserved cysteine through the conserved F or W. D genes are given only for firm matches. A row's size may be missing; if present it is once, few, many or a size class.

TRBV3-1/TRBV3-2	.	TRBJ2-1	TRBD2	CASSPRVAGGNEQFF	TGTGCCAGCAGCCCCCGGGTAGCGGGGGGCAATGAGCAGTTCTTC
TRBV9	.	TRBJ1-1	.	CASSVDGANTEAFF	TGTGCCAGCAGCGTAGATGGGGCGAACACTGAAGCTTTCTTT
TRBV5-1	.	TRBJ1-2	.	CASSGEVWDGYTF	TGCGCCAGCAGCGGGGAGGTATGGGATGGCTACACCTTC
TRBV5-4	.	TRBJ2-1	TRBD2	CASSLGLAGGHNEQFF	TGTGCCAGCAGCTTGGGACTAGCGGGAGGGCACAATGAGCAGTTCTTC
TRBV18	.	TRBJ1-2	.	CASSPSVEANYGYTF	TGTGCCAGCTCACCATCGGTCGAAGCTAACTATGGCTACACCTTC
TRBV2	.	TRBJ1-2	TRBD1	CASSKGQGGYGYTF	TGTGCCAGCAGTAAGGGACAGGGTGGCTATGGCTACACCTTC
TRBV5-1	.	TRBJ2-3	TRBD2	CASSLKRESTDTQYF	TGCGCCAGCAGCTTGAAGCGGGAGAGCACAGATACGCAGTATTTT
TRBV14	.	TRBJ1-4	TRBD1	CASSRSGGFDEKLFF	TGTGCCAGCAGCCGTTCAGGGGGCTTTGATGAAAAACTGTTTTTT
TRBV7-6	once	TRBJ2-1	TRBD2	CASSLGSSGGGVQFF	TGTGCCAGCAGCTTAGGCTCTAGCGGGGGAGGTGTGCAGTTCTTC
TRBV5-7	.	TRBJ2-6	.	CASSGRGGSGANVLTF	TGTGCCAGCAGCGGCCGTGGGGGCTCTGGGGCCAACGTCCTGACTTTC